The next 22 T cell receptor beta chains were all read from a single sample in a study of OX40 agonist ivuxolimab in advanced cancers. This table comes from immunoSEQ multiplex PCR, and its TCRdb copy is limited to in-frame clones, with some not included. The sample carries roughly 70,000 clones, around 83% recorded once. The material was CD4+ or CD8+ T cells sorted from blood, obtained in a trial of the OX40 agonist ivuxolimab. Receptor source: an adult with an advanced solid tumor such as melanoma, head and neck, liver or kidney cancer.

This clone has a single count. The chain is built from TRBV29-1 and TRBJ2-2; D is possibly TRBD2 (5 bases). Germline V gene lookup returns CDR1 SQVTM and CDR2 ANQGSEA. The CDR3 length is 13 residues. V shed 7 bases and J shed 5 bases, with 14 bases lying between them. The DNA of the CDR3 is TGCAGCGCCGACATGAGAGGGACCGGGGAGCTGTTTTTT. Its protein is CSADMRGTGELFF.

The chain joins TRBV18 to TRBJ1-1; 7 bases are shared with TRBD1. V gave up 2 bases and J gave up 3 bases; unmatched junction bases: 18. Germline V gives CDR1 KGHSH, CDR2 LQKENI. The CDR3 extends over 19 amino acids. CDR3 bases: TGTGCCAGCTCACCATTCATACCGGGACAGCTAAACGGGTACACTGAAGCTTTCTTT. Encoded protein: CASSPFIPGQLNGYTEAFF. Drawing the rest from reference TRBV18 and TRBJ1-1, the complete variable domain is NAGVMQNPRHLVRRRGQEARLRCSPMKGHSHVYWYRQLPEEGLKFMVYLQKENIIDESGMPKERFSAEFPKEGPSILRIQQVVRGDSAAYFCASSPFIPGQLNGYTEAFFGQGTRLTVV.

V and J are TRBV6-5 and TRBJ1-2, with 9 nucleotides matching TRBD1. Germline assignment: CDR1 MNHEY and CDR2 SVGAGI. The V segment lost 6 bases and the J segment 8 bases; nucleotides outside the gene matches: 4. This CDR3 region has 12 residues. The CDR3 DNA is TGTGCCAGCAGACAGGGGGCAAGGGGCTACACCTTC. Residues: CASRQGARGYTF.

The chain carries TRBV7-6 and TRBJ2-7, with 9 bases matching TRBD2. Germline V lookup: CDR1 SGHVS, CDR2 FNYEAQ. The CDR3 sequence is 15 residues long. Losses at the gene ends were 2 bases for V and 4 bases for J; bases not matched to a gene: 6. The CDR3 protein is CASSLSPSGTYEQYF. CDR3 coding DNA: TGTGCCAGCAGCTTATCCCCTAGCGGGACATACGAGCAGTACTTC.

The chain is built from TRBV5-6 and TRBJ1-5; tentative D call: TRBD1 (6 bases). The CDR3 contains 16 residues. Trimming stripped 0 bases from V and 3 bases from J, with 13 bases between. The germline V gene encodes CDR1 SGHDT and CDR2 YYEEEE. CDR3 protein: CASSLAHGGLNQPQHF. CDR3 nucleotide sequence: TGTGCCAGCAGCTTGGCCCATGGGGGGCTCAATCAGCCCCAGCATTTT.

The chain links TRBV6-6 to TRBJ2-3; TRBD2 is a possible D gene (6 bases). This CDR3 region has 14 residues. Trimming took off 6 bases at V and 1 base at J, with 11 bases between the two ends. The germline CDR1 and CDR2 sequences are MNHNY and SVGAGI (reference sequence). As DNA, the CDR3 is TGTGCCAGCAGCACCTTAGCGGGCACAGATACGCAGTATTTT. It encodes CASSTLAGTDTQYF.

CDR3 sequence (DNA): TGTGCCAGCTCACTCCCAACTAGGGTAGGGGAGCAGACCCAGTACTTC. Its translation is CASSLPTRVGEQTQYF. V gene TRBV18 combines with J gene TRBJ2-5, with D perhaps TRBD1 or TRBD2 (5 bases each). The CDR3 loop spans 16 amino acids. Germline CDR1 is KGHSH and CDR2 is LQKENI. Trimming took 4 bases from V and 6 from J, leaving 21 bases between them.

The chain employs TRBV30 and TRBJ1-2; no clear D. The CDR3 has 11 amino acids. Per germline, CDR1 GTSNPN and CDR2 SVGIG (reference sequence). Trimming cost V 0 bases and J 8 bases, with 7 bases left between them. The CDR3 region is CAWSVMGGYTF. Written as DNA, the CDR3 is TGTGCCTGGAGTGTAATGGGAGGCTACACCTTC.

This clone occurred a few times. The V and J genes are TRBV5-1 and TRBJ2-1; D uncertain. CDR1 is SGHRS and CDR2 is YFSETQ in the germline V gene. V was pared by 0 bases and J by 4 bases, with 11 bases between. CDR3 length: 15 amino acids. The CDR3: CASSLVVDPYNEQFF. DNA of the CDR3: TGCGCCAGCAGCTTGGTCGTGGACCCTTACAATGAGCAGTTCTTC.

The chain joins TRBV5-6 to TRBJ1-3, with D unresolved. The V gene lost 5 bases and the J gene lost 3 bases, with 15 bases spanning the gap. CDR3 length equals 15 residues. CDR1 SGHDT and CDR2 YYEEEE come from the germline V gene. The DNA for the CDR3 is TGTGCCAGCAGACGCCTGACGGGATTTGGAAACACCATATATTTT. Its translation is CASRRLTGFGNTIYF.

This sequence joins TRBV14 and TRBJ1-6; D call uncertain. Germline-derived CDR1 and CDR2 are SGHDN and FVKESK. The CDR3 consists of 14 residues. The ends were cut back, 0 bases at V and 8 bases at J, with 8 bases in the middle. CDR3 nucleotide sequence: TGTGCCAGCAGCCAAGAAGGAAGGTATTCACCCCTCCACTTT. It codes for CASSQEGRYSPLHF.

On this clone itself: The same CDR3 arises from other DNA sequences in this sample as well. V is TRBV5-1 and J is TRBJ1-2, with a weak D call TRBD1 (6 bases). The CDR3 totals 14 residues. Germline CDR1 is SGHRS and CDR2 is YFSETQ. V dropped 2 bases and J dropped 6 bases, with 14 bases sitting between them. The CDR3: CASSLETGLDGYTF. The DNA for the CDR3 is TGCGCCAGCAGCTTAGAAACAGGGTTGGATGGCTACACCTTC.

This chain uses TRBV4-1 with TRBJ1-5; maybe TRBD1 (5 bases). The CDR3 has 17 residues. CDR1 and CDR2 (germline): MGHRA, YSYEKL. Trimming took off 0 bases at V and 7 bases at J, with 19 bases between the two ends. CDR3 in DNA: TGCGCCAGCAGCCAAGATTCCATCGGGGACCCTCACCAGCCCCAGCATTTT. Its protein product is CASSQDSIGDPHQPQHF.

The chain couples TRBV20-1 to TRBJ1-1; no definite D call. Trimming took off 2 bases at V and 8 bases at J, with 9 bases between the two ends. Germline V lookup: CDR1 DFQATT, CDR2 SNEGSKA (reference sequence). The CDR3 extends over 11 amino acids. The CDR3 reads CSARKGGEAFF. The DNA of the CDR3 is TGCAGTGCTAGAAAAGGAGGCGAAGCTTTCTTT.

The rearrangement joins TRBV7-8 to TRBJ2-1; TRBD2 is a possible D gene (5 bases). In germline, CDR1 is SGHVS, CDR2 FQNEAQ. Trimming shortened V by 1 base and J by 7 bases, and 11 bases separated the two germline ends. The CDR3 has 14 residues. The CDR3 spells CASSLDRRRNEQFF. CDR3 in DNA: TGTGCCAGCAGCTTAGATCGTCGGAGGAATGAGCAGTTCTTC.

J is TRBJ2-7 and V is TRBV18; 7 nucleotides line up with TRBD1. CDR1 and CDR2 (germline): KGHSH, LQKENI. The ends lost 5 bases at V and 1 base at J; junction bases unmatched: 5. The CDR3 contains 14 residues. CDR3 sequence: CASSYGTVSYEQYF. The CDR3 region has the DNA TGTGCCAGCTCATACGGGACAGTATCCTACGAGCAGTACTTC.

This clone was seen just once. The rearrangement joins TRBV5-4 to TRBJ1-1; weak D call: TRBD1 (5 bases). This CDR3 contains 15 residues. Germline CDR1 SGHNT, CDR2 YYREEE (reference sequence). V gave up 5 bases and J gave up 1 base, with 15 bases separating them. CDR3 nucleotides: TGTGCCAGCAGGAAGATCGACGGGGGGAACACTGAAGCTTTCTTT. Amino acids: CASRKIDGGNTEAFF.

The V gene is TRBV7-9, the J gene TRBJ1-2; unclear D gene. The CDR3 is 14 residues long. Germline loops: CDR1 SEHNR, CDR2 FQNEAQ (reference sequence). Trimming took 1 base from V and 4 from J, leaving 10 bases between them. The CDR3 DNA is TGTGCCAGCAGCTTAGGGCGGGGAGGCTATGGCTACACCTTC. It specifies CASSLGRGGYGYTF.

CDR3 coding DNA: TGTGCCACCAGCAGATCGGCCGGGTTCAATCAGCCCCAGCATTTT. It encodes CATSRSAGFNQPQHF. V and J are TRBV15 and TRBJ1-5; D remains unclear. The CDR3 spans 15 residues. The V end was cut by 2 bases, the J end by 3 bases, with 11 bases between. Germline CDR1 LNHNV, CDR2 YYDKDF (reference sequence).

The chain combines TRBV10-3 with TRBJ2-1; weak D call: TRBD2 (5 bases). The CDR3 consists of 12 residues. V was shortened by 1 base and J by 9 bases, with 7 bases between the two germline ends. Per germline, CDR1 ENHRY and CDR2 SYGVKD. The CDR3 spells CAISEFGVEQFF. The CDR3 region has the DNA TGTGCCATCAGTGAGTTCGGGGTTGAGCAGTTCTTC.

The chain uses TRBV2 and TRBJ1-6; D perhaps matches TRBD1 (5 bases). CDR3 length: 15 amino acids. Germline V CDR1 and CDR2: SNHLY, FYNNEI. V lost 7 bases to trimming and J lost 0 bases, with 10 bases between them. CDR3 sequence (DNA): TGTGCCAGCACGGGGGAGAGCTCCTATAATTCACCCCTCCACTTT. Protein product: CASTGESSYNSPLHF.

CDR3 in amino acids: CASSYAGGETQYF. The CDR3 DNA sequence: TGCGCCAGCAGCTACGCAGGGGGCGAGACCCAGTACTTC. The chain recombines TRBV5-1 with TRBJ2-5, with 8 nucleotides matching TRBD1. Per germline, CDR1 SGHRS and CDR2 YFSETQ. This CDR3 contains 13 residues. Trimming at V came to 3 bases and at J to 5 bases, leaving 3 bases not matched to a gene.